The source of this TCR beta chain is a study of cytomegalovirus exposure and HLA in healthy donors. PCR primers comprised 60 Vbeta and 13 Jbeta primers. The assay was immunoSEQ multiplex PCR, and TCRdb's table has in-frame clones only and misses some. The sample lists hundreds of thousands of clones; 82% were seen once. Details on this clone: What it recognizes is unknown.

The length of the CDR3 is 16 residues. CDR1 SQVTM and CDR2 ANQGSEA come from the germline V gene. Trimming removed 0 bases from V and 3 bases from J, with 17 bases in between. The study's findings and limits: Using a false discovery rate of 0.05, a later analysis showed that 16,951 TCR beta sequences were associated with HLA alleles. In vitro, three CMV-associated chains proved specific for CMV antigens. With later analysis, a missense DCLRE1C variant became linked to TCR beta V- and J-gene trimming.

This rearrangement joins TRBV29-1 to TRBJ1-1, with D hard to call. This receptor was obtained from a middle-aged man in good health and CMV-seropositive. The sample consisted of PBMCs. In DNA, the CDR3 is TGCAGCGTTGAAGATATGGTAACACGGGGAGACACTGAAGCTTTCTTT. This translates into CSVEDMVTRGDTEAFF.